This record looks at one T cell receptor beta chain sequence and its context. Sequence at one end of the junction differs from germline and may be a read error. The sample belongs to a study of T cell changes during pregnancy in multiple sclerosis. Germline V gene lookup returns CDR1 SGHNT and CDR2 YYREEE (reference sequence). The CDR3 is 12 residues long. Data came from immunoSEQ multiplex PCR; TCRdb stores just in-frame clones and leaves some out. The sample contains some 38,000 clones, approximately 90% of which appear only once. This chain connects TRBV5-4 to TRBJ2-1; D is possibly TRBD2 (5 bases). The receptor comes from a female donor in good health, enrolled as a control in a pregnancy study. Sequenced material: CD4+ T cells from peripheral blood mononuclear cells, taken in the third trimester of pregnancy. The CDR3 DNA sequence: TGTGCCAGCAGCGTGACTCGGGAAAGCGCAGTCTTC. As protein: CASSVTRESAVF.